This T cell receptor (beta chain) came from a study of PD-L1 blockade in urothelial cancer. Study information: Investigators checked blood 3 weeks (second dose) and 6 weeks after treatment start. Across blood samples, T cells had a median count of approximately 130,000. Study results and caveats: Pretreatment peripheral blood TCR clonality that fell below the median predicted better survival among the patients studied.

Germline CDR1 and CDR2: SGHKS and YYEKEE (reference sequence). Trimming cost V 4 bases and J 5 bases; bases outside gene matches: 8. CDR3 length: 15 residues. Spiking of synthetic TCR analog templates was performed in each PCR. Data came from immunoSEQ multiplex PCR; TCRdb stores just in-frame clones and leaves some out. The data hold 50,000 to 65,000 clones, with roughly 86% observed a single time. Remarks on this clone: Its target is unknown.

The sequence was collected from a man aged 50 or older with urothelial cancer. The sequencing used PBMCs, collected around atezolizumab (anti-PD-L1) treatment. The chain carries TRBV5-5 and TRBJ2-1; 8 nucleotides align to TRBD1. CDR3 residues: CASSRTGRRDNEQFF. The CDR3 DNA sequence: TGTGCCAGCAGCCGGACAGGGCGCAGAGACAATGAGCAGTTCTTC.